The sequence of this T cell receptor (beta chain) was determined in a study of blood T cell repertoires in COVID-19 (dated by TCRdb to the early 2020s). About the full investigation: The collaborator samples originated in the United States, Italy and Spain and spanned the acute and convalescent phases of COVID-19. The material from the prospective study consisted of cDNA or gDNA derived from T cells, B-cell-depleted T cells, or PBMCs. A de-identified subject ID, COVID-19 status, age in years and sex were almost always included in the sample metadata. Samples were obtained from the ongoing ImmuneRACE study (first 160 participants) and from 1,254 subjects provided by 6 global collaborators. The dataset comprised deeply sampled blood TCRbeta repertoires from subjects exposed to, actively infected with, or recovered from COVID-19. Where available, HLA class I and class II types were taken from metadata supplied by the sample provider and were not determined by assay-based typing. The repertoires were released in a freely available public database meant as a resource for research on the immune response to SARS-CoV-2.

TCRbeta CDR3 regions were amplified from genomic DNA using the immunoSEQ Assay, a bias-controlled multiplex PCR. The original methods were these. The number of nucleated cells in each sample was estimated by amplification of reference gene primers within the assay. To quantify the absolute abundance of each unique TCRbeta CDR3 rearrangement, sequence reads were collapsed and filtered. For each sample, productive Simpson clonality was calculated as the square root of Simpson's diversity index over productive rearrangements. Here the immuneACCESS table is served through TCRdb, limited to in-frame sequences with V and J called. Missing clones are a known gap in these copies; in checked studies unresolved V genes cover under half, and the rest lacks a known reason. The DNA was the basis for D and trimming; V, J and clone size are from that table. In this sample the table shows about 39,000 clones, 70% to 90% of which occur a single time. Approximately 2% of the sample lies in the top ten.

Collaborating institutions collected whole blood in K2EDTA tubes following their own protocols. For TCRbeta analysis, collaborators shipped samples as frozen whole blood, isolated PBMCs, or DNA extracted from either of those sample types. With regard to this clone: The antigen it recognizes is unknown. No base-level quality is on record; no much larger clone is a single base apart.

V and J are trimmed by 3 bases and 6 bases, and the gene matches miss 2 bases of the junction. CDR1 is given as LNHDA and CDR2 as SQIVND, both from the germline V gene (reference sequence). The CDR3, cysteine through phenylalanine, is 14 amino acids long. The kept DNA is CDR3 alone, 42 bases in frame from the first base. Here is what the overall study found, with its caveats: The quantity of clinical and demographic metadata differed by source and by participant and was supplied without curation.

Recombination linked TRBV19 to TRBJ1-5, and TRBD1 aligns with 10 junction nucleotides. What was sequenced was peripheral blood. This sequence was found in a human donor in a cohort sampled during active COVID-19. The sequence in DNA is TGTGCCAGTAGTATCGGGACAGGGGTTCAGCCCCAGCATTTT. This sequence encodes CASSIGTGVQPQHF.